These 31 T cell receptor beta chains were all obtained from the same sample, sequenced in a study of cytomegalovirus exposure and HLA in healthy donors. Sequencing used immunoSEQ multiplex PCR; TCRdb keeps in-frame clones, though not all of them. The sample holds around 61,000 clones, just over 90% seen once. The sequenced sample consisted of PBMCs. The source is a man aged 18 to 35 in good health and CMV-seronegative.

This clone was counted between two and nine times. The rearrangement joins TRBV27 to TRBJ2-3, with 9 bases fitting TRBD2. Germline CDR1 and CDR2: MNHEY and SMNVEV (reference sequence). The V and J ends lost 5 bases and 4 bases, in that order; junction bases with no gene match: 7. This CDR3 has 15 residues. The CDR3 loop reads CASSPRGRAADTQYF. In nucleotides, the CDR3 is TGTGCCAGCAGTCCCCGCGGGAGGGCTGCAGATACGCAGTATTTT.

The rearrangement joins TRBV19 to TRBJ2-1, with 7 bases identical to TRBD2. The junction had 7 bases not matched to a gene; V was cut back by 1 base and J by 7 bases. The length of the CDR3 is 15 residues. Germline CDR1 reads LNHDA; CDR2 reads SQIVND (reference sequence). The chain's CDR3 is CASSIGGGLRNEQFF. The CDR3 bases are TGTGCCAGTAGTATAGGGGGGGGTTTGAGGAATGAGCAGTTCTTC.

CDR3: CRGEGGSEAFF. The CDR3 nucleotides read TGCAGAGGGGAGGGTGGAAGTGAAGCTTTCTTT. The J gene is TRBJ1-1, the V gene TRBV29-1; possible D gene TRBD1, 5 bases. Germline CDR1 and CDR2: SQVTM and ANQGSEA. This CDR3 is 11 amino acids long.

The genes are TRBV11-2 and TRBJ1-4; the D is unclear. The CDR3 spans 13 residues. Per germline, CDR1 SGHAT and CDR2 FQNNGV. The V gene lost 3 bases and the J gene lost 8 bases, with 10 bases spanning the gap. CDR3 amino acids: CASSLGTREKLFF. CDR3 coding DNA: TGTGCCAGCAGCTTGGGTACGAGGGAAAAACTGTTTTTT.

V gene TRBV25-1 combines with J gene TRBJ1-2; D perhaps matches TRBD1 (6 bases). This CDR3 comprises 13 residues. The ends were cut back, 8 bases at V and 8 bases at J, with 18 bases in the middle. The germline V gene has CDR1 MGHDK and CDR2 SYGVNS. In DNA form, the CDR3 reads TGTGCCAGCTTGGACAGTGCACCTGGGGGCTACACCTTC. This translates into CASLDSAPGGYTF.

The chain has TRBV6-1 and TRBJ2-6, with 7 bases identical to TRBD1. This CDR3 comprises 15 residues. Germline V CDR1 and CDR2: MNHNS, SASEGT. Germline trimming cut 10 bases from V and 0 bases from J; bases unmatched to any gene: 6. The CDR3 DNA follows: TGTGCCACCCACGGGACAGTCTCTGGGGCCAACGTCCTGACTTTC. Amino acids: CATHGTVSGANVLTF.

The chain joins TRBV28 to TRBJ2-5; 14 bases agree with TRBD2. The germline gives CDR1 MDHEN, CDR2 SYDVKM. Trimming took 2 bases from V and 5 from J; bases not matched to a gene: 4. The CDR3 extends over 16 amino acids. The CDR3 sequence is CASSLMTSGRGETQYF. CDR3 DNA sequence: TGTGCCAGCAGTTTAATGACTAGCGGGAGGGGTGAGACCCAGTACTTC. Combining the CDR3 with reference TRBV28 and TRBJ2-5 gives the whole variable domain DVKVTQSSRYLVKRTGEKVFLECVQDMDHENMFWYRQDPGLGLRLIYFSYDVKMKEKGDIPEGYSVSREKKERFSLILESASTNQTSMYLCASSLMTSGRGETQYFGPGTRLLVL.

This clone was counted a few times. The rearrangement links TRBV11-3 to TRBJ2-3; TRBD2 aligns across 11 bases. With V trimmed by 3 bases and J by 0 bases, 2 bases remained unmatched. The germline CDR1 and CDR2 sequences are SGHNT and YENEEA. The CDR3 extends over 16 amino acids. This CDR3 reads CASSLGLADSTDTQYF. In DNA form, the CDR3 reads TGTGCCAGCAGCTTGGGACTAGCGGATAGCACAGATACGCAGTATTTT.

This chain joins TRBV29-1 and TRBJ2-5; a possible D gene is TRBD2 (6 bases). V lost 5 bases and J lost 3, with 10 bases in between. CDR3 length: 12 amino acids. The germline V gene has CDR1 SQVTM and CDR2 ANQGSEA. The CDR3 DNA reads as TGCAGCGTTACACTAGCAGAAGAGACCCAGTACTTC. This translates into CSVTLAEETQYF.

CDR3 region: CASSFGAEAFF. In DNA form, the CDR3 reads TGTGCCAGCAGCTTCGGGGCTGAAGCTTTCTTT. This chain links TRBV7-2 with TRBJ1-1; D is unresolved. V shed 3 bases and J shed 6 bases, with 5 bases lying between them. The CDR3 has 11 amino acids. Germline values: CDR1 SGHTA, CDR2 FQGNSA.

The chain uses TRBV28 and TRBJ2-1, with TRBD2 identical over 7 bases. Germline CDR1 and CDR2: MDHEN and SYDVKM. V lost 4 bases, J lost 6 bases, and 18 bases stayed unmatched. The CDR3 is 18 residues long. The CDR3 here is CASSSPYLSLAEANEQFF. CDR3 nucleotide sequence: TGTGCCAGCAGTTCGCCCTACCTTTCCCTAGCGGAGGCCAATGAGCAGTTCTTC.

This chain links TRBV6-1 with TRBJ1-2; 8 bases fit TRBD1. V lost 4 bases and J lost 0; bases outside the gene matches: 4. The CDR3 runs to 15 residues. Germline V lookup: CDR1 MNHNS, CDR2 SASEGT. The chain's CDR3 is CASSATGGANYGYTF. The CDR3 region has the DNA TGTGCCAGCAGTGCCACAGGGGGAGCTAACTATGGCTACACCTTC.

The V gene is TRBV5-4, the J gene TRBJ1-1; TRBD1 is a possible D gene (5 bases). Per the germline V gene, CDR1 is SGHNT and CDR2 is YYREEE (reference sequence). The length of the CDR3 is 17 residues. Trimming shortened V by 0 bases and J by 2 bases, and 17 bases separated the two germline ends. The CDR3 spells CASSLEGRVFRNTEAFF. CDR3 coding DNA: TGTGCCAGCAGCTTGGAAGGCAGGGTTTTCCGTAACACTGAAGCTTTCTTT.

The chain carries TRBV19 and TRBJ2-1, with D perhaps matching TRBD2 (6 bases). This CDR3 contains 16 residues. The V end was cut by 1 base, the J end by 3 bases, with 13 bases between. CDR1 LNHDA and CDR2 SQIVND come from the germline V gene (reference sequence). The CDR3 sequence: CASSIGGAGLYNEQFF. The CDR3, as DNA: TGTGCCAGTAGTATAGGGGGTGCGGGACTCTACAATGAGCAGTTCTTC.

The CDR3 coding sequence is TGTGCCAGCAGTAGCCGTGCGCCTGAAGCTTTCTTT. Translated, it gives CASSSRAPEAFF. This rearrangement joins TRBV13 to TRBJ1-1; no clear D gene. Germline V CDR1 and CDR2: PRHDT, FYEKMQ (reference sequence). The CDR3 contains 12 residues. V was trimmed by 6 bases and J by 6 bases, leaving 11 bases between them.

This chain connects TRBV15 to TRBJ2-7, with D unclear. Trimming cost V 1 base and J 7 bases, with 8 bases left between them. Germline values: CDR1 LNHNV, CDR2 YYDKDF (reference sequence). The CDR3 totals 12 residues. CDR3 residues: CATSRGGIEQYF. The CDR3 nucleotides are TGTGCCACCAGCAGAGGCGGAATTGAGCAGTACTTC.

The rearrangement uses TRBV11-2 and TRBJ2-1; possible D gene TRBD2, 5 bases. The CDR3 is 13 residues long. Germline V gene lookup returns CDR1 SGHAT and CDR2 FQNNGV. Trimming shortened V by 2 bases and J by 9 bases, and 11 bases separated the two germline ends. CDR3 in DNA: TGTGCCAGCAGCTTACCGCTAGCTAGTGAGCAGTTCTTC. Protein product: CASSLPLASEQFF.

This clone was counted once. The chain carries TRBV27 and TRBJ2-5; 9 bases align to TRBD2. The V and J ends lost 4 bases and 6 bases, in that order; junction bases with no gene match: 3. Per germline, CDR1 MNHEY and CDR2 SMNVEV (reference sequence). This CDR3 has 13 amino acids. In DNA form, the CDR3 reads TGTGCCAGCAGTTCAGCGGGAGGCCAGACCCAGTACTTC. It is translated as CASSSAGGQTQYF.

The gene calls are TRBV28 and TRBJ2-5; 7 bases line up with TRBD2. V lost 6 bases and J lost 2; bases outside the gene matches: 6. CDR1 is MDHEN, CDR2 SYDVKM, per germline. The length of the CDR3 is 14 residues. The CDR3 DNA reads TGTGCCAGCAGATTGACTAGCCAACAAGAGACCCAGTACTTC. It specifies CASRLTSQQETQYF.

There are a few counts of this clone. The rearrangement uses TRBV10-3 and TRBJ1-5, with 9 nucleotides matching TRBD1. With V trimmed by 6 bases and J by 5 bases, 2 bases remained unmatched. Germline CDR1 is ENHRY and CDR2 is SYGVKD. The CDR3 runs to 13 residues. In DNA form, the CDR3 reads TGTGCCATCAGACAGGGGGCGCATCAGCCCCAGCATTTT. Protein sequence: CAIRQGAHQPQHF.

The genes are TRBV4-3 and TRBJ2-1; TRBD2 matches at 9 bases. The CDR3 covers 16 residues. Looked up from germline, CDR1 is LGHNA and CDR2 is YSLEER. The V segment lost 0 bases and the J segment 3 bases; nucleotides outside the gene matches: 3. This CDR3 reads CASSQDGGRGYNEQFF. The CDR3 DNA follows: TGCGCCAGCAGCCAAGACGGCGGGAGGGGCTACAATGAGCAGTTCTTC.

This clone occurred a few times. The chain has TRBV5-1 and TRBJ1-2; TRBD1 matches 9 bases. Trimming at V came to 4 bases and at J to 6 bases, leaving 4 bases not matched to a gene. CDR1 is SGHRS, CDR2 YFSETQ, per germline. The CDR3 has 13 residues. The chain's CDR3 is CASSVDRGDGYTF. The CDR3 DNA follows: TGCGCCAGCAGCGTTGACAGGGGGGATGGCTACACCTTC.

The genes are TRBV7-9 and TRBJ2-3; 7 bases fit TRBD2. This CDR3 is 14 amino acids long. V lost 8 bases, J lost 2 bases, and 7 bases stayed unmatched. CDR1 SEHNR and CDR2 FQNEAQ come from the germline V gene (reference sequence). This chain's CDR3 is CASAKREATDTQYF. The CDR3 bases are TGTGCCAGCGCCAAGCGGGAAGCCACAGATACGCAGTATTTT.

This chain connects TRBV10-3 to TRBJ2-2; no firm D call. The germline V and J ends were trimmed by 7 bases and 3 bases, with 15 bases remaining between them. The CDR3 consists of 15 residues. Germline-derived CDR1 and CDR2 are ENHRY and SYGVKD. CDR3: CAINLSGPDTGELFF. The CDR3 region has the DNA TGTGCCATCAACCTTAGTGGGCCCGACACCGGGGAGCTGTTTTTT.

Written as DNA, the CDR3 is TGTGCCAGCGTCCGGGGACAGACAAACACTGAAGCTTTCTTT. This encodes CASVRGQTNTEAFF. V is TRBV6-1 and J is TRBJ1-1; the match to TRBD1 covers 7 bases. This CDR3 region has 14 residues. V lost 8 bases and J lost 2; bases outside the gene matches: 8. CDR1 and CDR2 (germline): MNHNS, SASEGT.

V is TRBV6-5 and J is TRBJ2-7; weak D call: TRBD2 (5 bases). Germline V CDR1 and CDR2: MNHEY, SVGAGI. V was shortened by 10 bases and J by 5 bases, with 18 bases between the two germline ends. The CDR3 spans 13 residues. The chain's CDR3 is CATSRQEVNEQYF. The CDR3 DNA reads TGTGCCACCAGCAGGCAGGAGGTAAACGAGCAGTACTTC.

The chain uses TRBV7-9 and TRBJ2-7; D is perhaps TRBD2 (7 bases). The germline V gene encodes CDR1 SEHNR and CDR2 FQNEAQ (reference sequence). This CDR3 region has 15 residues. Trimming stripped 5 bases from V and 3 bases from J, with 17 bases between. CDR3 in amino acids: CASSDKQGGGYEQYF. DNA of the CDR3: TGTGCCAGCAGCGACAAACAGGGAGGGGGCTACGAGCAGTACTTC.

The chain has TRBV5-1 and TRBJ2-1, with TRBD2 matching 8 bases. V lost 0 bases to trimming and J lost 1 base; unmatched junction nucleotides: 0. The CDR3 spans 15 residues. CDR1 and CDR2 from the germline V gene are SGHRS and YFSETQ. The CDR3 DNA reads as TGCGCCAGCAGCTTGGGACTAGCGTCCTACAATGAGCAGTTCTTC. Translation: CASSLGLASYNEQFF.

The rearrangement links TRBV4-1 to TRBJ2-7; no firm D call. The CDR3 consists of 14 residues. V lost 1 base to trimming and J lost 3 bases, with 10 bases between them. Germline V gene sequence: CDR1 MGHRA, CDR2 YSYEKL. CDR3 in amino acids: CASSQGAGYYEQYF. In nucleotides, the CDR3 is TGCGCCAGCAGCCAAGGGGCCGGATACTACGAGCAGTACTTC.

This sequence joins TRBV6-1 and TRBJ2-5, with TRBD1 identical over 7 bases. Germline V lookup: CDR1 MNHNS, CDR2 SASEGT. The V gene end was trimmed by 4 bases and the J gene end by 5 bases; junction bases not matched to a gene: 13. The CDR3 runs 16 residues. CDR3 DNA sequence: TGTGCCAGCAGTGCAAAAACAGGGGTAGGGGGCGAGACCCAGTACTTC. Its translation: CASSAKTGVGGETQYF.

The DNA for the CDR3 is TGTGCCAGCAGCCTTAGCGGGAGGGCAGGTAATGAGCAGTTCTTC. Translated: CASSLSGRAGNEQFF. The V and J genes are TRBV7-2 and TRBJ2-1; the match to TRBD2 covers 11 bases. Trimming cost V 5 bases and J 7 bases; bases outside gene matches: 7. From germline, CDR1 is SGHTA and CDR2 FQGNSA. This CDR3 region has 15 residues. Full variable domain (rest looked up from reference TRBV7-2 and TRBJ2-1): GAGVSQSPSNKVTEKGKDVELRCDPISGHTALYWYRQSLGQGLEFLIYFQGNSAPDKSGLPSDRFSAERTGGSVSTLTIQRTQQEDSAVYLCASSLSGRAGNEQFFGPGTRLTVL.